This is a list of T cell receptor beta chains from one sample in a study of cytomegalovirus exposure and HLA in healthy donors. The repertoire was sequenced with immunoSEQ multiplex PCR; TCRdb's copy has only in-frame clones and lacks some. The sample consists of 100,000 to 150,000 clones, over 60% of them appearing once. The material sequenced was PBMCs. The receptors were sampled from a female donor in good health and CMV-seronegative. Both conserved end residues are part of each CDR3. Fields, in order: D gene, V gene, J gene, clone size, CDR3 DNA, CDR3 protein. A D gene is named only where the DNA matches it firmly. Some rows mark clone size as missing; the rest say once, few, many or name a class of expanded clone.

d_call: -; v_call: TRBV5-4; j_call: TRBJ2-5; clone_size: -; cdr3_nt: TGTGCCAGCAGCTTGACAAGGGGAGAGACCCAGTACTTC; cdr3_aa: CASSLTRGETQYF
d_call: -; v_call: TRBV7-9; j_call: TRBJ2-7; clone_size: -; cdr3_nt: TGTGCCAGCAGCCCGGGACTGGGTTTTTTCTCCGAGCAGTACTTC; cdr3_aa: CASSPGLGFFSEQYF
d_call: -; v_call: TRBV18; j_call: TRBJ2-2; clone_size: -; cdr3_nt: TGTGCCAGCTCGCCCGACAGCACCGGGGAGCTGTTTTTT; cdr3_aa: CASSPDSTGELFF
d_call: TRBD1; v_call: TRBV11-3; j_call: TRBJ2-1; clone_size: -; cdr3_nt: TGTGCCAGCAGCGTAGGTTGGACAGGGCGAGTCAGTGAGCAGTTCTTC; cdr3_aa: CASSVGWTGRVSEQFF
d_call: TRBD2; v_call: TRBV5-4; j_call: TRBJ2-1; clone_size: -; cdr3_nt: TGTGCCAGCAGCGCCCCTAGCGGGCAAAGTAATGAGCAGTTCTTC; cdr3_aa: CASSAPSGQSNEQFF
d_call: TRBD2; v_call: TRBV11-2; j_call: TRBJ2-7; clone_size: -; cdr3_nt: TGTGCCAGCAGCTTAGAAGGGCGGGGGGGTTTCTACGAGCAGTACTTC; cdr3_aa: CASSLEGRGGFYEQYF
d_call: TRBD1; v_call: TRBV7-9; j_call: TRBJ2-7; clone_size: -; cdr3_nt: TGTTCCAGCAGCCTCGGACAGGGGGGGTACGAGCAGTACTTC; cdr3_aa: CSSSLGQGGYEQYF
d_call: -; v_call: TRBV19; j_call: TRBJ1-2; clone_size: -; cdr3_nt: TGTGCCAGTATTGGTGGAGCTAACTATGGCTACACCTTC; cdr3_aa: CASIGGANYGYTF
d_call: TRBD2; v_call: TRBV6-6; j_call: TRBJ2-7; clone_size: few; cdr3_nt: TGTGCCAGCAGTGGGGGACTAGTCTCCTACGAGCAGTACTTC; cdr3_aa: CASSGGLVSYEQYF
d_call: -; v_call: TRBV6-5; j_call: TRBJ2-1; clone_size: -; cdr3_nt: TGTGCCAGCAGTTCTATCCATGAGCAGTTCTTC; cdr3_aa: CASSSIHEQFF
d_call: -; v_call: TRBV5-1; j_call: TRBJ1-6; clone_size: -; cdr3_nt: TGCGCCAGCAGCGCCCGGGTTGACTATAATTCACCCCTCCACTTT; cdr3_aa: CASSARVDYNSPLHF
d_call: -; v_call: TRBV7-3; j_call: TRBJ2-5; clone_size: -; cdr3_nt: TGTGCCAGCAGCTTGGGCAGCCAAGAGACCCAGTACTTC; cdr3_aa: CASSLGSQETQYF
d_call: TRBD1; v_call: TRBV30; j_call: TRBJ2-7; clone_size: -; cdr3_nt: TGTGCCTGGAGTGCATTCGGGACAGGGATTTCCTACGAGCAGTACTTC; cdr3_aa: CAWSAFGTGISYEQYF
d_call: -; v_call: TRBV13; j_call: TRBJ2-7; clone_size: -; cdr3_nt: TGTGCCAGCAGCCCCCGAGGGCAGGAGGGAACCTACGAGCAGTACTTC; cdr3_aa: CASSPRGQEGTYEQYF
d_call: -; v_call: TRBV7-8; j_call: TRBJ2-3; clone_size: -; cdr3_nt: TGTGCCAGCAGCGCGACAAAAATTAATACGCAGTATTTT; cdr3_aa: CASSATKINTQYF
d_call: -; v_call: TRBV5-4; j_call: TRBJ2-7; clone_size: few; cdr3_nt: TGTGCCAGCAGCTCCCGCGGGACGGAAAAACCCCCCTACGAGCAGTACTTC; cdr3_aa: CASSSRGTEKPPYEQYF
d_call: TRBD1; v_call: TRBV6-5; j_call: TRBJ1-1; clone_size: -; cdr3_nt: TGTGCCAGCAGTTATCCGGGACAGGGGGAGGATGAAGCTTTCTTT; cdr3_aa: CASSYPGQGEDEAFF
d_call: -; v_call: TRBV30; j_call: TRBJ2-3; clone_size: -; cdr3_nt: TGTGCCTGGAGTGCGGGGACAGATACGCAGTATTTT; cdr3_aa: CAWSAGTDTQYF
d_call: TRBD1; v_call: TRBV5-4; j_call: TRBJ1-2; clone_size: -; cdr3_nt: TGTGCCAGCAGAGAGGACAGGGGGAGGCTCTATGGCTACACCTTC; cdr3_aa: CASREDRGRLYGYTF
d_call: -; v_call: TRBV18; j_call: TRBJ1-3; clone_size: -; cdr3_nt: TGTGCCAGCTCACCACCGGTGGCCAGTCTCTCTGGAAACACCATATATTTT; cdr3_aa: CASSPPVASLSGNTIYF
d_call: TRBD2; v_call: TRBV30; j_call: TRBJ2-1; clone_size: -; cdr3_nt: TGTGCCTTGAAACTAGCGGGGGGCTACAATGAGCAGTTCTTC; cdr3_aa: CALKLAGGYNEQFF
d_call: -; v_call: TRBV27; j_call: TRBJ2-7; clone_size: -; cdr3_nt: TGTGCCAGCAGCCCGACAGGCGCCTACTCCTACGAGCAGTACTTC; cdr3_aa: CASSPTGAYSYEQYF
d_call: -; v_call: TRBV11-2; j_call: TRBJ2-7; clone_size: few; cdr3_nt: TGTGCCAGCAGCTTAGACAGCTACGAGCAGTACTTC; cdr3_aa: CASSLDSYEQYF
d_call: -; v_call: TRBV5-6; j_call: TRBJ1-2; clone_size: -; cdr3_nt: TGTGCCAGCAGTGCCACCGGGGAATATGGCTACACCTTC; cdr3_aa: CASSATGEYGYTF